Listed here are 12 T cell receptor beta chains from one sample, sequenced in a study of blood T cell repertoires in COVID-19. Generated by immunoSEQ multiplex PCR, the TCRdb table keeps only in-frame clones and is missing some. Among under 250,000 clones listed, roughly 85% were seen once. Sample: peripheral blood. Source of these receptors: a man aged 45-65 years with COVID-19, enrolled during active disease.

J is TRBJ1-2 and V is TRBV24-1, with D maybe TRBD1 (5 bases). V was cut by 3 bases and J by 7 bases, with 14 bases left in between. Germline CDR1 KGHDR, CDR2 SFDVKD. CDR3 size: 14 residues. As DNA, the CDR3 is TGTGCCACCAGTGATATAGGAGGGGCAGGTGGCTACACCTTC. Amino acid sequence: CATSDIGGAGGYTF.

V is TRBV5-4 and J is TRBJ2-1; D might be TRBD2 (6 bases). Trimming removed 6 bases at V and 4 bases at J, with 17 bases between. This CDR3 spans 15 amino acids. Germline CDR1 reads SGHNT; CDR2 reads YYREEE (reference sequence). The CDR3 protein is CASNPGGEPYNEQFF. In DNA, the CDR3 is TGTGCCAGCAACCCCGGGGGAGAACCTTACAATGAGCAGTTCTTC.

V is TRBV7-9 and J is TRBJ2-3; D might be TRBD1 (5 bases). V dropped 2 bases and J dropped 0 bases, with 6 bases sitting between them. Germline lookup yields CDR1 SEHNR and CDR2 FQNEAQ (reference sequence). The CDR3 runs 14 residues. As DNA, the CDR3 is TGTGCCAGCAGCTTAAAGGGGAGCACAGATACGCAGTATTTT. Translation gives CASSLKGSTDTQYF.

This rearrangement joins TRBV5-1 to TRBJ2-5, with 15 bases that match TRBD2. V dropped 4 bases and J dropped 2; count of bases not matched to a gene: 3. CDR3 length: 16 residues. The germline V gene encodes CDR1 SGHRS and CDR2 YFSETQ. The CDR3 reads CASSHGLAGGQETQYF. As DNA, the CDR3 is TGCGCCAGCAGCCACGGACTAGCGGGGGGGCAAGAGACCCAGTACTTC.

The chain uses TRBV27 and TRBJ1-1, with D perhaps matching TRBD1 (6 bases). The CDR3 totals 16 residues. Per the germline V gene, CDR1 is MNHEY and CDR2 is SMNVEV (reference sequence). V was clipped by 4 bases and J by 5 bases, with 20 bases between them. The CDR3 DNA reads TGTGCCAGCAGTTCCCATCTCGGGGGGCGCCGGACTGAAGCTTTCTTT. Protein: CASSSHLGGRRTEAFF.

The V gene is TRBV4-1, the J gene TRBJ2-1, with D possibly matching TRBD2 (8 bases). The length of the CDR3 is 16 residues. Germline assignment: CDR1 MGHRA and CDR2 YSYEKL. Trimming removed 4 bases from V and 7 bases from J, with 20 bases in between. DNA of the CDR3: TGCGCCAGCAGCCTAGAGTCAGGGGGACTAGGAAATGAGCAGTTCTTC. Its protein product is CASSLESGGLGNEQFF.

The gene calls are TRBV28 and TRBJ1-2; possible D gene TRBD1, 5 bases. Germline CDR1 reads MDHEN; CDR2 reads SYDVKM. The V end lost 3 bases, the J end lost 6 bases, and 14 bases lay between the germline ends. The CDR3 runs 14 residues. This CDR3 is CASSLVPRVNGYTF. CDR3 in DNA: TGTGCCAGCAGTTTGGTTCCCAGGGTGAATGGCTACACCTTC.

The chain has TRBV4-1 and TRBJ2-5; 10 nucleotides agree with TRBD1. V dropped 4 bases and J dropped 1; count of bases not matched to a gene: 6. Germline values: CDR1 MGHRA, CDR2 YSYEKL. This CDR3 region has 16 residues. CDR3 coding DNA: TGCGCCAGCAGCCTCAGACAGGGGGCGGGCCAAGAGACCCAGTACTTC. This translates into CASSLRQGAGQETQYF.

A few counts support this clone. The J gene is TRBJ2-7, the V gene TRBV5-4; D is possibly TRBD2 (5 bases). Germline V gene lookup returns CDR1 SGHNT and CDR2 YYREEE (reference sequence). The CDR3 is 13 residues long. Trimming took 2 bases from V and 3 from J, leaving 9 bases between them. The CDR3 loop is CASSFYGLYEQYF. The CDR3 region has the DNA TGTGCCAGCAGCTTTTATGGACTCTACGAGCAGTACTTC.

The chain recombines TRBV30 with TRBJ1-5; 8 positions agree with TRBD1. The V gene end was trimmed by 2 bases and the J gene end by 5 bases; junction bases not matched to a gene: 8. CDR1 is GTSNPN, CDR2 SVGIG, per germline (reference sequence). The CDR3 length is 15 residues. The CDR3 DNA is TGTGCCTGGAGTCTCGTGGGACAGGCACATCAGCCCCAGCATTTT. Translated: CAWSLVGQAHQPQHF.

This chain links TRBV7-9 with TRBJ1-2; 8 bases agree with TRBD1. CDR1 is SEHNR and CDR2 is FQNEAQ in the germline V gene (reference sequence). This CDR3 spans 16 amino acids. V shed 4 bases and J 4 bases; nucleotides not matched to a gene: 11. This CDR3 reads CASSSRRQGRSYGYTF. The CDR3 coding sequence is TGTGCCAGCAGCTCCCGTCGACAGGGGCGGAGCTATGGCTACACCTTC.

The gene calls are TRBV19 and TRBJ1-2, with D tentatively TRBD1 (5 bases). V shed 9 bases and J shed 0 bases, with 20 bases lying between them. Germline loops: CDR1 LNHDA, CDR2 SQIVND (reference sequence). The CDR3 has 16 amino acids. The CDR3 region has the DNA TGTGCCAGCCACCTTGGGGTCAGGGATACTAACTATGGCTACACCTTC. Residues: CASHLGVRDTNYGYTF.